Following are 8 T cell receptor beta chains from one sample sequenced in a study of beta chain features in type 1 diabetes. Study outcomes and limitations: For Type 1 diabetes patients, all four CD4+ subsets carried TCRB CDR3s that were moderately but significantly shorter.

These receptors are not linked to any known antigen. The sequenced template was cDNA made from the entire isolated RNA. Clones were sequenced by immunoSEQ multiplex PCR, and TCRdb holds only the in-frame ones, with some missing. The sample lists a few hundred thousand clones, 9.6% seen once, with 0.6% in the top ten. The sequencing input was central memory CD4+ T cells from blood. The source is a man aged 25 to 40 with type 1 diabetes.

The chain is built from TRBV2 and TRBJ2-3; D possibly corresponds to TRBD2 (6 bases). There are 15 residues in the CDR3. V was trimmed by 6 bases and J by 4 bases, leaving 17 bases between them. CDR1 is SNHLY and CDR2 is FYNNEI in the germline V gene. The CDR3 bases are TGTGCCAGCAGGCGGCAGGGAGGAGGTTCAGATACGCAGTATTTT. This codes for CASRRQGGGSDTQYF.

This chain joins TRBV25-1 and TRBJ2-7, with D unresolved. Trimming took off 7 bases at V and 3 bases at J, with 16 bases between the two ends. Germline V CDR1 and CDR2: MGHDK, SYGVNS. The CDR3 loop spans 14 amino acids. DNA of the CDR3: TGTGCCAGCACACCGGTAGACCAGGTCTACGAGCAGTACTTC. This translates into CASTPVDQVYEQYF.

This clone was detected only a few times. The V gene is TRBV25-1, the J gene TRBJ1-2; D uncertain. The CDR3 consists of 14 residues. V was cut by 2 bases and J by 7 bases, with 14 bases left in between. In germline, CDR1 is MGHDK, CDR2 SYGVNS. The CDR3 DNA sequence: TGTGCCAGCAGTGAAATGTCGCCAGGTGGTGGCTACACCTTC. Its translation: CASSEMSPGGGYTF.

This clone was observed a handful of times. J is TRBJ2-1 and V is TRBV19; 8 bases are a match to TRBD1. V gave up 4 bases and J gave up 4 bases; unmatched junction bases: 9. Germline CDR1 reads LNHDA; CDR2 reads SQIVND (reference sequence). The CDR3 has 16 residues. CDR3 protein: CASSKITGTGYNEQFF. The CDR3 DNA follows: TGTGCCAGTAGTAAGATAACCGGGACAGGTTACAATGAGCAGTTCTTC.

This clone was seen a handful of times. The J gene is TRBJ2-3, the V gene TRBV18; D is uncertain. In germline, CDR1 is KGHSH, CDR2 LQKENI. V gave up 3 bases and J gave up 4 bases, with 8 bases separating them. The CDR3 runs to 13 residues. The CDR3, as DNA: TGTGCCAGCTCACCCCTAAGCGCAGATACGCAGTATTTT. It codes for CASSPLSADTQYF.

The J gene is TRBJ2-1, the V gene TRBV6-4; 9 bases agree with TRBD2. Germline V gene lookup returns CDR1 MRHNA and CDR2 SNTAGT. There are 14 residues in the CDR3. The junction had 7 bases not matched to a gene; V was cut back by 5 bases and J by 8 bases. This CDR3 reads CASSRLAGLDEQFF. The CDR3 coding sequence is TGTGCCAGCAGTAGGCTAGCGGGACTAGATGAGCAGTTCTTC.

The chain joins TRBV6-6 to TRBJ2-7; TRBD1 agrees at 7 bases. CDR1 MNHNY and CDR2 SVGAGI come from the germline V gene (reference sequence). J was trimmed by 8 bases and V by 5 bases; bases with no gene match: 6. The CDR3 runs 12 residues. The CDR3 DNA reads TGTGCCAGCAGTCAAATGGGACAGCAGCAGTACTTC. It encodes CASSQMGQQQYF.

This clone has more than one count but fewer than ten. The V and J genes are TRBV2 and TRBJ1-1, with 10 nucleotides matching TRBD1. The CDR3 extends over 13 amino acids. Germline values: CDR1 SNHLY, CDR2 FYNNEI. Unmatched junction bases numbered 7, after V lost 7 bases and J lost 8 bases. The CDR3 DNA reads TGTGCCAGCACCCCCCTGGGACAGGGGGAAGCTTTCTTT. Protein sequence: CASTPLGQGEAFF.